These 27 T cell receptor beta chains originate from one sample sequenced in a study of blood T cell repertoires in COVID-19 (dated by TCRdb to 2018 to 2020). Libraries were built with the immunoSEQ multiplex PCR assay. What TCRdb holds here is the immuneACCESS table cut down to in-frame rearrangements. Part of the clones is not present; checked against another copy, under half of the missing clones reflect an unresolved V gene, and the others are unexplained. Counted in this sample were some 68,000 clones; about nine tenths of them appeared once. The leading ten clones occupy less than 5.5% of the sample. The sequencing input was peripheral blood. The source of these receptors is a man between 45 and 60 years old with active COVID-19.

CDR3: CASSPRITTRGSAGASYNEQFF. CDR3 bases: TGTGCCAGCAGCCCCAGGATCACTACCAGGGGATCGGCGGGAGCTTCCTACAATGAGCAGTTCTTC. V gene TRBV6-2 or TRBV6-3 combines with J gene TRBJ2-1; tentative D call: TRBD2 (7 bases). Germline V gene data show CDR1 as MNHEY and CDR2 as SVGEGT. V was pared by 6 bases and J by 1 base, with 34 bases between. The length of the CDR3 is 22 residues.

V and J are TRBV24-1 and TRBJ2-3; 14 bases fit TRBD2. CDR3 length: 18 amino acids. The germline V gene encodes CDR1 KGHDR and CDR2 SFDVKD. The junction had 11 bases not matched to a gene; V was cut back by 5 bases and J by 5 bases. The CDR3 loop is CATSGQGLAGGYGDTQYF. CDR3 coding DNA: TGTGCCACCAGTGGCCAAGGACTAGCGGGGGGCTACGGAGATACGCAGTATTTT.

This chain links TRBV4-2 with TRBJ2-2; 8 nucleotides line up with TRBD2. CDR1 is LGHNA, CDR2 YNFKEQ, per germline. CDR3 size: 17 residues. Germline trimming cut 4 bases from V and 0 bases from J; bases unmatched to any gene: 7. The CDR3 spells CASSPTSGGPNTGELFF. DNA of the CDR3: TGTGCCAGCAGCCCTACGAGCGGGGGACCGAACACCGGGGAGCTGTTTTTT.

V and J are TRBV5-1 and TRBJ2-2; TRBD2 matches at 9 bases. Germline V gene lookup returns CDR1 SGHRS and CDR2 YFSETQ. The CDR3 sequence is 15 residues long. The ends lost 0 bases at V and 6 bases at J; junction bases unmatched: 3. For the CDR3, the DNA is TGCGCCAGCAGCTTGGTAGCGGGAGCACCCGGGGAGCTGTTTTTT. Its protein is CASSLVAGAPGELFF. The whole variable domain, remainder taken from reference TRBV5-1 and TRBJ2-2, is KAGVTQTPRYLIKTRGQQVTLSCSPISGHRSVSWYQQTPGQGLQFLFEYFSETQRNKGNFPGRFSGRQFSNSRSEMNVSTLELGDSALYLCASSLVAGAPGELFFGEGSRLTVL.

J is TRBJ2-7 and V is TRBV28, with 7 bases lining up with TRBD1. V dropped 5 bases and J dropped 7; count of bases not matched to a gene: 11. The CDR3 contains 14 residues. The germline gives CDR1 MDHEN, CDR2 SYDVKM. CDR3 coding DNA: TGTGCCAGCAGTGTGACCCGGGACAGAAGGGAGCAGTACTTC. Amino acids: CASSVTRDRREQYF.

The chain links TRBV7-9 to TRBJ1-1; a possible D gene is TRBD1 (6 bases). Germline V lookup: CDR1 SEHNR, CDR2 FQNEAQ (reference sequence). The CDR3 consists of 13 residues. V was clipped by 2 bases and J by 5 bases, with 9 bases between them. CDR3 protein: CASSLIQGTEAFF. The CDR3 coding sequence is TGTGCCAGCAGCTTAATCCAGGGGACTGAAGCTTTCTTT. The complete variable domain, with remaining parts taken from reference TRBV7-9 and TRBJ1-1, reads DTGVSQNPRHKITKRGQNVTFRCDPISEHNRLYWYRQTLGQGPEFLTYFQNEAQLEKSRLLSDRFSAERPKGSFSTLEIQRTEQGDSAMYLCASSLIQGTEAFFGQGTRLTVV.

This clone was recorded only once. J is TRBJ1-4 and V is TRBV18; D remains ambiguous. The CDR3 is 13 residues long. The germline CDR1 and CDR2 sequences are KGHSH and LQKENI. Trimming took 1 base from V and 5 from J, leaving 5 bases between them. This chain's CDR3 is CASSPRANEKLFF. The DNA for the CDR3 is TGTGCCAGCTCACCACGTGCGAATGAAAAACTGTTTTTT.

A word on this clone: The sample holds other DNA sequences that translate to the same CDR3. The chain's CDR3 is CASSLQGWEQYF. The CDR3 DNA follows: TGTGCCAGCAGCTTACAGGGTTGGGAGCAGTACTTC. The chain recombines TRBV7-9 with TRBJ2-7; a possible D gene is TRBD1 (5 bases). Trimming cost V 2 bases and J 7 bases, with 9 bases left between them. CDR1 is SEHNR and CDR2 is FQNEAQ in the germline V gene (reference sequence). The CDR3 covers 12 residues.

The chain carries TRBV5-1 and TRBJ2-7; no firm D call. Germline V gene lookup returns CDR1 SGHRS and CDR2 YFSETQ. The CDR3 sequence is 12 residues long. V was clipped by 2 bases and J by 3 bases, with 6 bases between them. CDR3 amino acids: CASSLNSYEQYF. The CDR3 nucleotides read TGCGCCAGCAGCTTAAACAGCTACGAGCAGTACTTC. Drawing the rest from reference TRBV5-1 and TRBJ2-7, the complete variable domain is KAGVTQTPRYLIKTRGQQVTLSCSPISGHRSVSWYQQTPGQGLQFLFEYFSETQRNKGNFPGRFSGRQFSNSRSEMNVSTLELGDSALYLCASSLNSYEQYFGPGTRLTVT.

The chain combines TRBV2 with TRBJ1-1; D unresolved. The germline V and J ends were trimmed by 4 bases and 0 bases, with 9 bases remaining between them. This CDR3 spans 14 amino acids. Looked up from germline, CDR1 is SNHLY and CDR2 is FYNNEI. The CDR3 loop is CASSAQLMNTEAFF. The CDR3 DNA reads TGTGCCAGCAGTGCACAGTTAATGAACACTGAAGCTTTCTTT.

The J gene is TRBJ2-3, the V gene TRBV19, with 8 bases matching TRBD2. The CDR3 consists of 19 residues. Germline V gives CDR1 LNHDA, CDR2 SQIVND (reference sequence). The V gene end was trimmed by 5 bases and the J gene end by 0 bases; junction bases not matched to a gene: 16. The CDR3 protein is CASSPGMGASGRSTDTQYF. Here the CDR3 DNA reads TGTGCCAGTAGTCCAGGCATGGGGGCTAGCGGGCGGAGCACAGATACGCAGTATTTT.

The chain couples TRBV6-5 to TRBJ2-7; 10 bases are shared with TRBD1. Germline lookup yields CDR1 MNHEY and CDR2 SVGAGI. CDR3 length: 16 residues. The V and J ends lost 0 bases and 4 bases, in that order; junction bases with no gene match: 6. CDR3 DNA: TGTGCCAGCAGTTACTCCCCGGGACAGGGGTTTTACGAGCAGTACTTC. Protein sequence: CASSYSPGQGFYEQYF.

This clone was counted a single time. The chain is built from TRBV19 and TRBJ2-1; tentatively, D is TRBD2 (5 bases). V was trimmed by 7 bases and J by 8 bases, leaving 18 bases between them. Per the germline V gene, CDR1 is LNHDA and CDR2 is SQIVND (reference sequence). The CDR3 spans 14 residues. The CDR3 coding sequence is TGTGCCAGTAAGGAGCGGTCGTTATTGGATGAGCAGTTCTTC. As protein: CASKERSLLDEQFF.

The rearrangement links TRBV5-1 to TRBJ2-3; 10 positions agree with TRBD2. The CDR3 has 16 amino acids. The junction had 10 bases not matched to a gene; V was cut back by 5 bases and J by 4 bases. CDR1 is SGHRS, CDR2 YFSETQ, per germline. CDR3: CASSDAGLAGADTQYF. The CDR3 region has the DNA TGCGCCAGCAGTGATGCCGGGCTAGCGGGAGCAGATACGCAGTATTTT. The whole variable domain, filled in from reference TRBV5-1 and TRBJ2-3, reads KAGVTQTPRYLIKTRGQQVTLSCSPISGHRSVSWYQQTPGQGLQFLFEYFSETQRNKGNFPGRFSGRQFSNSRSEMNVSTLELGDSALYLCASSDAGLAGADTQYFGPGTRLTVL.

The chain joins TRBV6-2 or TRBV6-3 to TRBJ1-1; tentatively, D is TRBD1 (5 bases). The CDR3 has 17 residues. The V end lost 2 bases, the J end lost 4 bases, and 20 bases lay between the germline ends. CDR1 MNHEY and CDR2 SVGEGT come from the germline V gene. The CDR3 region is CASSYNQGSGVVTEAFF. The CDR3 DNA sequence: TGTGCCAGCAGTTACAACCAGGGTAGCGGGGTTGTCACTGAAGCTTTCTTT.

The rearrangement joins TRBV18 to TRBJ2-3, with TRBD1 identical over 9 bases. Germline V CDR1 and CDR2: KGHSH, LQKENI. This CDR3 is built from 14 residues. Trimming cost V 2 bases and J 5 bases; bases outside gene matches: 2. CDR3 nucleotide sequence: TGTGCCAGCTCACCAACAGGGGGCAAAGATACGCAGTATTTT. It yields the protein CASSPTGGKDTQYF.

This chain joins TRBV5-6 and TRBJ2-3; 10 bases map to TRBD2. Trimming removed 4 bases from V and 6 bases from J; junction bases left unmatched: 17. CDR3 length: 18 residues. Germline V gene sequence: CDR1 SGHDT, CDR2 YYEEEE. The CDR3 coding sequence is TGTGCCAGCAGCCGGAGGGGGACTTATAGCGGGAGGAGTGATACGCAGTATTTT. Encoded protein: CASSRRGTYSGRSDTQYF. Full variable domain (rest looked up from reference TRBV5-6 and TRBJ2-3): DAGVTQSPTHLIKTRGQQVTLRCSPKSGHDTVSWYQQALGQGPQFIFQYYEEEERQRGNFPDRFSGHQFPNYSSELNVNALLLGDSALYLCASSRRGTYSGRSDTQYFGPGTRLTVL.

The chain couples TRBV5-5 to TRBJ2-1; 8 bases line up with TRBD2. V was pared by 2 bases and J by 2 bases, with 9 bases of the junction left unmatched. In germline, CDR1 is SGHKS, CDR2 YYEKEE (reference sequence). This CDR3 contains 17 residues. This CDR3 reads CASSFRGGPPPYNEQFF. CDR3 sequence (DNA): TGTGCCAGCAGCTTCCGCGGGGGGCCCCCCCCCTACAATGAGCAGTTCTTC.

This chain uses TRBV19 with TRBJ1-2, with 9 bases that match TRBD1. Germline V gene lookup returns CDR1 LNHDA and CDR2 SQIVND (reference sequence). This CDR3 comprises 14 residues. V trimming: 5 bases; J trimming: 6 bases; junction bases outside the gene matches: 7. As DNA, the CDR3 is TGTGCCAGTAGTCCGGGACAGGGAATACATGGCTACACCTTC. Its protein is CASSPGQGIHGYTF.

The gene calls are TRBV5-6 and TRBJ2-2; 9 bases map to TRBD1. This CDR3 is built from 15 residues. The trim removed 3 bases at V and 7 bases at J, leaving 7 bases unmatched. The V gene's germline CDR1 is SGHDT and CDR2 YYEEEE. CDR3 sequence (DNA): TGTGCCAGCAGCTACGGGACAGGGTTAATCGGGGAGCTGTTTTTT. Translated: CASSYGTGLIGELFF.

The rearrangement joins TRBV3-1 (or the pseudogene TRBV3-2) to TRBJ2-2; 11 bases match TRBD2. Germline V gives CDR1 LGHDT, CDR2 YNNKEL (reference sequence). After removal of 0 bases from V and 6 bases from J, the junction contained 12 bases not matched to a gene. The CDR3 is made up of 19 amino acids. Written as DNA, the CDR3 is TGTGCCAGCAGCCAAGATGCTAGCGGGAGGTCCTCCTCGGCCGGGGAGCTGTTTTTT. Its protein product is CASSQDASGRSSSAGELFF.

The chain uses TRBV4-2 and TRBJ1-2; D remains ambiguous. V was cut by 6 bases and J by 8 bases, with 19 bases left in between. This CDR3 has 14 residues. The germline CDR1 and CDR2 sequences are LGHNA and YNFKEQ. CDR3 bases: TGTGCCAGCAGTGACGGAGTCTCTCTCTTGGGCTACACCTTC. It translates to CASSDGVSLLGYTF.

V gene TRBV7-8 combines with J gene TRBJ2-7, with a possible D match to TRBD2 (6 bases). The CDR3 is made up of 15 amino acids. V was clipped by 6 bases and J by 5 bases, with 20 bases between them. Germline V gene data show CDR1 as SGHVS and CDR2 as FQNEAQ. CDR3 bases: TGTGCCAGCAGTCCAAACAGGTGGGGGGTTGACGAGCAGTACTTC. It translates to CASSPNRWGVDEQYF.

J is TRBJ2-1 and V is TRBV7-9, with 8 nucleotides matching TRBD1. V trimming: 1 base; J trimming: 9 bases; junction bases outside the gene matches: 8. CDR1 and CDR2 (germline): SEHNR, FQNEAQ (reference sequence). CDR3 length equals 15 residues. CDR3 sequence (DNA): TGTGCCAGCAGCTTAGGGCAGGGGGCAGTTATTGAGCAGTTCTTC. This gives the protein CASSLGQGAVIEQFF. Full variable domain (remainder filled in from reference TRBV7-9 and TRBJ2-1): DTGVSQNPRHKITKRGQNVTFRCDPISEHNRLYWYRQTLGQGPEFLTYFQNEAQLEKSRLLSDRFSAERPKGSFSTLEIQRTEQGDSAMYLCASSLGQGAVIEQFFGPGTRLTVL.

This chain joins TRBV20-1 and TRBJ2-7; no clear D. The germline V and J ends were trimmed by 8 bases and 2 bases, with 10 bases remaining between them. The CDR3 is 11 amino acids. Germline assignment: CDR1 DFQATT and CDR2 SNEGSKA (reference sequence). CDR3 in amino acids: CSWQEAYEQYF. CDR3 nucleotides: TGCAGTTGGCAGGAAGCCTACGAGCAGTACTTC.

The V and J genes are TRBV7-6 and TRBJ2-5; maybe TRBD1 (6 bases). Germline V gene lookup returns CDR1 SGHVS and CDR2 FNYEAQ. V lost 4 bases, J lost 0 bases, and 12 bases lay in between. This CDR3 contains 15 residues. CDR3 amino acids: CASSSGQGNQETQYF. The CDR3 region has the DNA TGTGCCAGCAGCTCGGGCCAGGGGAACCAAGAGACCCAGTACTTC.

V gene TRBV9 combines with J gene TRBJ2-3; D may be TRBD1 (6 bases). Trimming removed 3 bases from V and 6 bases from J, with 11 bases in between. CDR1 and CDR2 from the germline V gene are SGDLS and YYNGEE. The CDR3 covers 13 residues. CDR3 region: CASSGIQGDTQYF. CDR3 nucleotide sequence: TGTGCCAGCAGCGGAATACAGGGTGATACGCAGTATTTT.